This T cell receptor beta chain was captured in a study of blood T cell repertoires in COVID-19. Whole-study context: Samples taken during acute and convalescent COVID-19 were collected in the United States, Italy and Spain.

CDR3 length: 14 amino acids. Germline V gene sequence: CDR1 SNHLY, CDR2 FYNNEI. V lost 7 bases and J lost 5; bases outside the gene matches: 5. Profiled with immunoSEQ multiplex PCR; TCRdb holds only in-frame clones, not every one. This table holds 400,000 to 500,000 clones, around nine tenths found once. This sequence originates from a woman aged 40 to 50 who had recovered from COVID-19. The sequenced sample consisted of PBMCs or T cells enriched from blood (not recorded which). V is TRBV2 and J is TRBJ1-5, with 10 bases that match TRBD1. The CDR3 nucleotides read TGTGCCAGCACCGAGACAGGGGGCTATCAGCCCCAGCATTTT. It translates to CASTETGGYQPQHF.